The TCR beta chain under discussion was sequenced for a study of radiation and T cells in renal cell carcinoma. Overall study results and limits: In blood, top tumor clones expanded by 2 weeks, shrinking by 4.

In germline, CDR1 is SNHLY, CDR2 FYNNEI. Trimming removed 8 bases from V and 6 bases from J; junction bases left unmatched: 13. The CDR3 totals 14 residues. Time point meaning: blood 4 weeks post-SBRT, at nephrectomy. Sample treatment: 15 Gy SBRT to primary tumor, nephrectomy 4 weeks later. Nephrectomy followed 15 Gy stereotactic body radiation by 4 weeks. The patient's renal cell carcinoma had clear cell pathology. Produced via immunoSEQ multiplex PCR; TCRdb's table is partial and in-frame only. Here the sample spans about 43,000 clones, 65% to 85% being singletons. In the case of this clone: What it binds is not known.

This chain connects TRBV2 to TRBJ2-7; 7 positions agree with TRBD1. This sequence was found in a woman aged 70-85 years with renal cell carcinoma. The sequencing here drew on blood, taken from a patient whose treatment included radiotherapy and nephrectomy. The CDR3 here is CASSRSDRLGEQYF. The CDR3 DNA follows: TGTGCCAGCTCGAGGTCGGACAGGTTAGGCGAGCAGTACTTC.